Shown below are 5 T cell receptor beta chains from a single sample sequenced in a study of human T cells and chemical hapten exposure. TCRdb reprocessed the RACE reads with MiXCR, giving one entry per CDR3 protein. The repertoire holds about 120,000 distinct CDR3 sequences, with about 13% as singletons. As to time point: patch test 1, 2 weeks after DPC sensitization. Treatment reported: therapeutic diphenylcyclopropenone sensitization with weekly scalp DPC. The material sequenced was whole blood, taken in connection with sensitization to the hapten diphenylcyclopropenone (DPC). These receptors all stem from a man younger than 30 with alopecia areata. Some clones in this sample may be carry-over from other donors' samples.

This clonotype was counted at least ten times. V usage is TRBV6-5 and J usage is TRBJ2-1, with 8 nucleotides matching TRBD2. The germline CDR1 and CDR2 sequences are MNHEY and SVGAGI. This CDR3 contains 14 residues. Germline trimming cut 4 bases from V and 3 bases from J; bases unmatched to any gene: 2. As DNA, the CDR3 is TGTGCCAGCAGTTCGGGGGGGCGCTACAATGAGCAGTTCTTC. This encodes CASSSGGRYNEQFF.

The J gene is TRBJ2-3, the V gene TRBV6-1; unclear D gene. Trimming took off 4 bases at V and 4 bases at J, with 15 bases between the two ends. The CDR3 has 15 residues. Germline CDR1 and CDR2: MNHNS and SASEGT. DNA of the CDR3: TGTGCCAGCAGTGTAGCAGAACCGCTTCCAGATACGCAGTATTTT. Its translation is CASSVAEPLPDTQYF.

This clonotype was seen a few times. This chain connects TRBV12-3 or TRBV12-4 to TRBJ1-5, with unresolved D. This CDR3 is built from 15 residues. The ends were cut back, 6 bases at V and 0 bases at J, with 12 bases in the middle. The CDR3, as DNA: TGTGCCAGCAGCCGTAACAGATATAGCAATCAGCCCCAGCATTTT. It encodes CASSRNRYSNQPQHF.

This clonotype was detected many times. J is TRBJ2-3 and V is TRBV6-1; D may be TRBD2 (5 bases). From germline, CDR1 is MNHNS and CDR2 SASEGT. Trimming removed 6 bases from V and 0 bases from J, with 19 bases in between. This CDR3 has 17 amino acids. The CDR3 sequence is CASRLSSWTVSTDTQYF. For the CDR3, the DNA is TGTGCCAGCAGATTGAGTTCTTGGACTGTAAGCACAGATACGCAGTATTTT.

This clonotype has at least ten counts. The V gene is TRBV11-2, the J gene TRBJ1-5, with unresolved D. Germline values: CDR1 SGHAT, CDR2 FQNNGV. The CDR3 totals 17 residues. V was clipped by 7 bases and J by 1 base, with 20 bases between them. In DNA, the CDR3 is TGTGCCAGCAATCCTTCAGTAGGAGTTTTCAGCAATCAGCCCCAGCATTTT. Amino acids: CASNPSVGVFSNQPQHF.